The 21 T cell receptor beta chains below were found in one sample sequenced in a study of blood T cell repertoires in COVID-19. TCRdb keeps only in-frame clones here, not all; method: immunoSEQ multiplex PCR. Here the sample spans 110,000 or so clones, approximately 84% being singletons. Sequenced input: peripheral blood. The origin of the receptors is a middle-aged man with acute or convalescent COVID-19.

As to this clone: In the same sample, other DNA sequences code for this CDR3. V is TRBV5-1 and J is TRBJ2-7, with a possible D match to TRBD1 (5 bases). Germline V gene sequence: CDR1 SGHRS, CDR2 YFSETQ. The CDR3 loop spans 13 amino acids. V lost 4 bases to trimming and J lost 1 base, with 9 bases between them. This CDR3 is CASSPDSSYEQYF. As DNA, the CDR3 is TGCGCCAGCAGCCCAGACAGTTCCTACGAGCAGTACTTC.

Written as DNA, the CDR3 is TGTGCCAGTAGTCCCGGGAGGCAGGGGGCGGGAGAGCAGTACTTC. It translates to CASSPGRQGAGEQYF. V and J are TRBV19 and TRBJ2-7; possible D gene TRBD1, 8 bases. Germline values: CDR1 LNHDA, CDR2 SQIVND (reference sequence). Trimming stripped 5 bases from V and 7 bases from J, with 21 bases between. There are 15 residues in the CDR3.

The V call is TRBV25-1, the J call TRBJ2-7; 7 bases are shared with TRBD2. Trimming removed 2 bases from V and 6 bases from J; junction bases left unmatched: 10. This CDR3 is built from 15 residues. The germline V gene encodes CDR1 MGHDK and CDR2 SYGVNS. Here the CDR3 reads CASSEGGGVRPEQYF. CDR3 DNA: TGTGCCAGCAGTGAAGGGGGGGGAGTGAGGCCCGAGCAGTACTTC.

J is TRBJ1-1 and V is TRBV9; weak D call: TRBD1 (5 bases). The germline gives CDR1 SGDLS, CDR2 YYNGEE. The CDR3 contains 14 residues. Trimming took 0 bases from V and 4 from J, leaving 10 bases between them. CDR3: CASSVAGGTTEAFF. CDR3 nucleotide sequence: TGTGCCAGCAGCGTAGCGGGAGGGACCACTGAAGCTTTCTTT. The full variable domain, in which reference TRBV9 and TRBJ1-1 provide the parts outside the CDR3, is DSGVTQTPKHLITATGQRVTLRCSPRSGDLSVYWYQQSLDQGLQFLIQYYNGEERAKGNILERFSAQQFPDLHSELNLSSLELGDSALYFCASSVAGGTTEAFFGQGTRLTVV.

The chain joins TRBV13 to TRBJ1-5, with D possibly being TRBD1 (5 bases). In germline, CDR1 is PRHDT, CDR2 FYEKMQ (reference sequence). V lost 0 bases, J lost 7 bases, and 25 bases lay in between. CDR3 length: 19 amino acids. The CDR3 DNA reads TGTGCCAGCAGCTTAGGCCTTTACGATTTGGGAAGGGGATTCCAGCCCCAGCATTTT. This gives the protein CASSLGLYDLGRGFQPQHF.

V is TRBV4-1 and J is TRBJ2-1, with TRBD2 identical over 9 bases. Germline V gene data show CDR1 as MGHRA and CDR2 as YSYEKL. Trimming removed 0 bases from V and 8 bases from J; junction bases left unmatched: 11. This CDR3 region has 17 residues. The CDR3 region is CASSQEGVAGAGDEQFF. The CDR3 DNA reads TGCGCCAGCAGCCAAGAGGGGGTAGCGGGGGCTGGGGATGAGCAGTTCTTC.

The gene calls are TRBV4-1 and TRBJ2-4; D call uncertain. With 4 bases removed from V and 4 bases from J, the gap between germline ends came to 14 bases. The CDR3 loop spans 15 amino acids. The germline V gene has CDR1 MGHRA and CDR2 YSYEKL. The CDR3 protein is CASSPPRGGKNIQYF. The CDR3 DNA is TGCGCCAGCAGCCCCCCCAGAGGCGGAAAAAACATTCAGTACTTC.

The chain combines TRBV6-5 with TRBJ1-5, with 10 bases aligning to TRBD1. The CDR3 contains 16 residues. Unmatched junction bases numbered 3, after V lost 1 base and J lost 3 bases. Per the germline V gene, CDR1 is MNHEY and CDR2 is SVGAGI. The CDR3 protein is CASSYLGQGLNQPQHF. As DNA, the CDR3 is TGTGCCAGCAGTTACTTGGGACAGGGGCTCAATCAGCCCCAGCATTTT.

The gene calls are TRBV19 and TRBJ1-2, with D hard to call. The CDR3 length is 12 residues. V was clipped by 5 bases and J by 8 bases, with 12 bases between them. Germline-derived CDR1 and CDR2 are LNHDA and SQIVND (reference sequence). CDR3 in amino acids: CASSLTTGGYTF. The CDR3 DNA reads as TGTGCCAGTAGTCTGACTACGGGAGGCTACACCTTC.

This chain uses TRBV24-1 with TRBJ2-3; 15 bases agree with TRBD2. Germline V lookup: CDR1 KGHDR, CDR2 SFDVKD. CDR3 length: 20 residues. V lost 4 bases, J lost 1 base, and 11 bases stayed unmatched. In nucleotides, the CDR3 is TGTGCCACCAGTGACGGGACTAGCGGGGGGTCGACTAGGGGCACAGATACGCAGTATTTT. Protein product: CATSDGTSGGSTRGTDTQYF.

The chain recombines TRBV11-1 with TRBJ2-1; 13 bases agree with TRBD2. This CDR3 region has 13 residues. J lost 10 bases, V lost 8 bases, and 5 bases had no gene match. Germline lookup yields CDR1 SGHAT and CDR2 FQDESV (reference sequence). This CDR3 reads CASSPGLAGEQFF. The CDR3 DNA is TGTGCCAGCTCACCGGGACTAGCGGGGGAGCAGTTCTTC. Looking up the rest from reference TRBV11-1 and TRBJ2-1 gives the full variable domain: EAEVAQSPRYKITEKSQAVAFWCDPISGHATLYWYRQILGQGPELLVQFQDESVVDDSQLPKDRFSAERLKGVDSTLKIQPAELGDSAMYLCASSPGLAGEQFFGPGTRLTVL.

This rearrangement joins TRBV5-5 to TRBJ2-5, with 12 bases aligning to TRBD2. V lost 3 bases and J lost 1; bases outside the gene matches: 7. The CDR3 has 17 residues. The V gene's germline CDR1 is SGHKS and CDR2 YYEKEE (reference sequence). This CDR3 reads CASSSTGLAGSQETQYF. The CDR3 bases are TGTGCCAGCAGCTCGACAGGACTAGCGGGGAGCCAAGAGACCCAGTACTTC.

This chain links TRBV5-1 with TRBJ1-6; maybe TRBD1 (6 bases). The germline V gene encodes CDR1 SGHRS and CDR2 YFSETQ. V lost 0 bases, J lost 4 bases, and 17 bases lay in between. This CDR3 spans 18 amino acids. CDR3 in amino acids: CASSLVGSGTLYNSPLHF. CDR3 nucleotides: TGCGCCAGCAGCTTGGTGGGCTCCGGGACACTTTATAATTCACCCCTCCACTTT.

The chain couples TRBV30 to TRBJ1-2, with 7 bases lining up with TRBD1. This CDR3 is 13 amino acids long. CDR1 and CDR2 (germline): GTSNPN, SVGIG (reference sequence). Trimming took 2 bases from V and 7 from J; bases not matched to a gene: 7. In DNA, the CDR3 is TGTGCCTGGAGTTGGGACAGCTCGACTGGCTACACCTTC. Protein product: CAWSWDSSTGYTF.

J is TRBJ2-3 and V is TRBV6-5; D is ambiguous. This CDR3 spans 13 amino acids. V lost 4 bases, J lost 8 bases, and 13 bases lay in between. CDR1 and CDR2 (germline): MNHEY, SVGAGI. CDR3 residues: CASSSPNQATQYF. The CDR3 DNA reads as TGTGCCAGCAGTTCTCCTAATCAAGCTACGCAGTATTTT.

The V and J genes are TRBV7-9 and TRBJ1-1; no clear D gene. Trimming left V 3 bases short and J 4 bases short, with 3 bases between. This CDR3 contains 11 residues. Germline V gene data show CDR1 as SEHNR and CDR2 as FQNEAQ (reference sequence). The chain's CDR3 is CASSFGTEAFF. The CDR3 DNA sequence: TGTGCCAGCAGCTTCGGCACTGAAGCTTTCTTT.

V is TRBV4-1 and J is TRBJ2-5; 10 bases fit TRBD2. This CDR3 has 15 amino acids. The ends lost 2 bases at V and 2 bases at J; junction bases unmatched: 2. Germline lookup yields CDR1 MGHRA and CDR2 YSYEKL. The CDR3 bases are TGCGCCAGCAGCCAAATGGGACTAGCGCAAGAGACCCAGTACTTC. Its translation: CASSQMGLAQETQYF.

The rearrangement links TRBV27 to TRBJ2-3, with 12 bases matching TRBD2. The trim removed 5 bases at V and 6 bases at J, leaving 9 bases unmatched. This CDR3 is 16 amino acids long. Germline CDR1 reads MNHEY; CDR2 reads SMNVEV (reference sequence). CDR3 protein: CASSATLAGGADTQYF. In nucleotides, the CDR3 is TGTGCCAGCAGTGCCACACTAGCGGGGGGCGCGGATACGCAGTATTTT.

The chain links TRBV15 to TRBJ2-2; no definite D call. Germline values: CDR1 LNHNV, CDR2 YYDKDF (reference sequence). The CDR3 extends over 14 amino acids. V shed 0 bases and J shed 4 bases, with 6 bases lying between them. The CDR3: CATSRDSGTGELFF. DNA of the CDR3: TGTGCCACCAGCAGAGATTCGGGCACCGGGGAGCTGTTTTTT.

The CDR3 DNA follows: TGTGCCAGCAGTTACCCCAGGACTGACTCCACAGATACGCAGTATTTT. Protein product: CASSYPRTDSTDTQYF. The gene calls are TRBV6-2 or TRBV6-3 and TRBJ2-3; a weak D match, TRBD2 (5 bases). CDR1 is MNHEY and CDR2 is SVGEGT in the germline V gene. V was shortened by 2 bases and J by 2 bases, with 14 bases between the two germline ends. This CDR3 has 16 residues.

The V gene is TRBV6-2 or TRBV6-3, the J gene TRBJ2-3, with D unresolved. Per the germline V gene, CDR1 is MNHEY and CDR2 is SVGEGT. This CDR3 has 13 amino acids. V shed 4 bases and J shed 6 bases, with 11 bases lying between them. As DNA, the CDR3 is TGTGCCAGCAGTTTCCTGGTAGATGATACGCAGTATTTT. It translates to CASSFLVDDTQYF.